This note documents a single T cell receptor (beta chain) sequence. In the original workflow: By means of reference gene primer amplification, nucleated cell counts were estimated. The method was immunoSEQ multiplex PCR; TCRdb's version includes in-frame clones alone and lacks a portion of them. The V and J calls and the clone size are those of that table, but D and trimming were determined from the DNA. The table records about 150,000 clones, 86% of them present only once. The data are from a study of blood T cell repertoires in COVID-19. As for the study in general: Some COVID-19 samples were acute and others convalescent; all came from the United States, Italy and Spain. T cells, B-cell-depleted T cells, or PBMCs supplied cDNA or gDNA.

Germline lookup yields CDR1 SQVTM and CDR2 ANQGSEA. J lost 5 bases, V lost 3 bases, and 8 bases had no gene match. The CDR3 totals 15 residues. The TCR sequence derives from a man in his 70s with acute or convalescent COVID-19. The sample was peripheral blood. The chain employs TRBV29-1 and TRBJ2-3; TRBD2 agrees at 10 bases. The CDR3 loop is CSVDESGRAVDTQYF. For the CDR3, the DNA is TGCAGCGTTGATGAGAGCGGGAGGGCCGTAGATACGCAGTATTTT.